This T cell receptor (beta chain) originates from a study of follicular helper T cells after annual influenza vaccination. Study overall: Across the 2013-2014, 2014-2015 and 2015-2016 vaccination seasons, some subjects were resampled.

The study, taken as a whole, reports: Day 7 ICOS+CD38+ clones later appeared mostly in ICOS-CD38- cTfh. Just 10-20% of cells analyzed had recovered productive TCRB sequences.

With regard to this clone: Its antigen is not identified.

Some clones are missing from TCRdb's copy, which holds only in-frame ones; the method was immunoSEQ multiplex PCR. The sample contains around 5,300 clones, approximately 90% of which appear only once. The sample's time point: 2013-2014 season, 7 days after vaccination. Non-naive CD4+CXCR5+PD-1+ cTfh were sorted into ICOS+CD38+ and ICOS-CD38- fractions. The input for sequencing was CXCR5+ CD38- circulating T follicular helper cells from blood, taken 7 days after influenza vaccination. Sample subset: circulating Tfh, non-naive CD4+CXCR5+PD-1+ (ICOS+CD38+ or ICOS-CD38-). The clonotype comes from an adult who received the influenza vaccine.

The CDR3 coding sequence is TGTGCCAGTGCGAGACAGGGGTTCAATGAGCAGTTCTTC. Amino acid sequence: CASARQGFNEQFF. V gene TRBV19 combines with J gene TRBJ2-1, with 8 bases aligning to TRBD1. The CDR3 has 13 residues. J gave up 6 bases and V 8 bases, and 6 bases lay outside the gene matches. Per germline, CDR1 LNHDA and CDR2 SQIVND (reference sequence).